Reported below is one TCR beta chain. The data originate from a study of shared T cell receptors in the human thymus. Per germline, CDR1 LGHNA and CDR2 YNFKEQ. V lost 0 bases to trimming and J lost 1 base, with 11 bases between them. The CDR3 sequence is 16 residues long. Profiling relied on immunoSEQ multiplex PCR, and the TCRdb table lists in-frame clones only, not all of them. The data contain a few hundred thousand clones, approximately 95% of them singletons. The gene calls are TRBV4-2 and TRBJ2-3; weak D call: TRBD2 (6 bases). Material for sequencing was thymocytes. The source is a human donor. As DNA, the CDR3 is TGTGCCAGCAGCCAAGACAGGAGACTAGGCACAGATACGCAGTATTTT. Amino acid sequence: CASSQDRRLGTDTQYF.